This T cell receptor beta chain was captured in a study of radiation and T cells in renal cell carcinoma. Germline V gene sequence: CDR1 MRHNA, CDR2 SNTAGT. The V and J ends lost 4 bases and 0 bases respectively, with 1 base between them. This CDR3 is 13 amino acids long. The table came from immunoSEQ multiplex PCR; TCRdb's copy has only in-frame clones and leaves some out. This table has 140,000 or so clones, 75% to 90% appearing once. The time point denotes: blood 4 weeks post-SBRT, at nephrectomy. Treatment meaning: 15 Gy SBRT to primary tumor, nephrectomy 4 weeks later. Nephrectomy followed 15 Gy stereotactic body radiation by 4 weeks. This renal cell carcinoma was of the clear cell type. Regarding the study as a whole: Baseline intratumoral clonotype presence is unknown without pretreatment biopsies.

Turning to this clone: Its specificity is not known.

The clonotype was recovered from a woman aged 45-65 years with renal cell carcinoma. The material sequenced was blood, taken from a patient whose treatment included radiotherapy and nephrectomy. The rearrangement joins TRBV6-4 to TRBJ2-6; no clear D gene. The CDR3: CASSASGANVLTF. CDR3 nucleotides: TGTGCCAGCAGTGCCTCTGGGGCCAACGTCCTGACTTTC.